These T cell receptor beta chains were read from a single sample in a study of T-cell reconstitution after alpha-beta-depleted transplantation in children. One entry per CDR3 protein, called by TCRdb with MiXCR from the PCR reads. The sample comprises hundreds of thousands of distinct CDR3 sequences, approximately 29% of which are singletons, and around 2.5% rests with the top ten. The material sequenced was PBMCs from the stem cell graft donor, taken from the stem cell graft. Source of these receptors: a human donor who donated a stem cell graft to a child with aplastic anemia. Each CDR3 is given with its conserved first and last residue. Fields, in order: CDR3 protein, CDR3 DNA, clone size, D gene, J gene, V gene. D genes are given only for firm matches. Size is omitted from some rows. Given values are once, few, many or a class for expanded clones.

CDR3aa: CASSSSGQGYEQYF
CDR3nt: TGTGCCAGCAGCTCGTCGGGACAGGGCTACGAGCAGTACTTC
abundance: .
d_gene: TRBD1
j_gene: TRBJ2-7
v_gene: TRBV7-9

CDR3aa: CASSAYDGENTEAFF
CDR3nt: TGCGCCAGCAGCGCCTACGACGGGGAGAACACTGAAGCTTTCTTT
abundance: .
d_gene: .
j_gene: TRBJ1-1
v_gene: TRBV5-1

CDR3aa: CATSDQTGSYNEQFF
CDR3nt: TGTGCCACCAGTGATCAGACAGGGTCCTACAATGAGCAGTTCTTC
abundance: .
d_gene: TRBD1
j_gene: TRBJ2-1
v_gene: TRBV24-1

CDR3aa: CASSLVSGYTEAFF
CDR3nt: TGTGCCAGCAGCTTGGTTTCAGGGTACACTGAAGCTTTCTTT
abundance: .
d_gene: .
j_gene: TRBJ1-1
v_gene: TRBV5-4

CDR3aa: CASSEMGRASTNEKLFF
CDR3nt: TGTGCCAGCAGTGAAATGGGCAGGGCGTCAACTAATGAAAAACTGTTTTTT
abundance: once
d_gene: .
j_gene: TRBJ1-4
v_gene: TRBV2

CDR3aa: CASGYNSPGGAFF
CDR3nt: TGTGCCAGCGGTTACAACTCTCCTGGTGGAGCTTTCTTT
abundance: .
d_gene: .
j_gene: TRBJ1-1
v_gene: TRBV12-3/TRBV12-4

CDR3aa: CASSYSGQGAINQPQHF
CDR3nt: TGTGCCAGCAGTTACTCGGGACAGGGGGCGATCAATCAGCCCCAGCATTTT
abundance: .
d_gene: TRBD1
j_gene: TRBJ1-5
v_gene: TRBV6-2/TRBV6-3

CDR3aa: CASSEDRASSEKLFF
CDR3nt: TGCGCCAGCAGCGAAGACAGGGCTTCGAGTGAAAAACTGTTTTTT
abundance: few
d_gene: TRBD1
j_gene: TRBJ1-4
v_gene: TRBV5-1

CDR3aa: CASSPGSSVNTEAFF
CDR3nt: TGCGCCAGCAGCCCCGGGTCCTCCGTGAACACTGAAGCTTTCTTT
abundance: few
d_gene: .
j_gene: TRBJ1-1
v_gene: TRBV5-1

CDR3aa: CASRGQRNTGELFF
CDR3nt: TGTGCCAGTAGAGGGCAGCGAAACACCGGGGAGCTGTTTTTT
abundance: few
d_gene: .
j_gene: TRBJ2-2
v_gene: TRBV19

CDR3aa: CSASRDGTDTQYF
CDR3nt: TGCAGTGCTAGCAGGGATGGGACAGATACGCAGTATTTT
abundance: .
d_gene: .
j_gene: TRBJ2-3
v_gene: TRBV20-1

CDR3aa: CASSLTGTGFETQYF
CDR3nt: TGCGCCAGCAGCTTGACCGGGACAGGGTTCGAGACCCAGTACTTC
abundance: .
d_gene: TRBD1
j_gene: TRBJ2-5
v_gene: TRBV5-1

CDR3aa: CAWSGDESSYNEQFF
CDR3nt: TGTGCCTGGAGCGGCGACGAGAGCTCCTACAATGAGCAGTTCTTC
abundance: few
d_gene: .
j_gene: TRBJ2-1
v_gene: TRBV30

CDR3aa: CASRGIHEQYF
CDR3nt: TGTGCCAGCAGGGGCATCCACGAGCAGTACTTC
abundance: .
d_gene: .
j_gene: TRBJ2-7
v_gene: TRBV28

CDR3aa: CSARTGGDGKLFF
CDR3nt: TGCAGTGCTAGGACAGGGGGCGACGGAAAACTGTTTTTT
abundance: few
d_gene: TRBD1
j_gene: TRBJ1-4
v_gene: TRBV20-1

CDR3aa: CSAGPAGEQYF
CDR3nt: TGCAGTGCAGGACCAGCGGGGGAGCAGTACTTC
abundance: few
d_gene: TRBD2
j_gene: TRBJ2-7
v_gene: TRBV20-1

CDR3aa: CASSLGPGQGDGYTF
CDR3nt: TGCGCCAGCAGCTTGGGCCCCGGACAGGGAGATGGCTACACCTTC
abundance: few
d_gene: TRBD1
j_gene: TRBJ1-2
v_gene: TRBV5-1

CDR3aa: CASSLTGPGEFF
CDR3nt: TGTGCCAGCAGTTTGACGGGCCCCGGGGAGTTCTTC
abundance: .
d_gene: .
j_gene: TRBJ2-1
v_gene: TRBV12-3/TRBV12-4

CDR3aa: CASSPKGLALNTGELFF
CDR3nt: TGTGCCAGCAGCCCTAAAGGACTAGCGCTCAACACCGGGGAGCTGTTTTTT
abundance: .
d_gene: TRBD2
j_gene: TRBJ2-2
v_gene: TRBV12-3/TRBV12-4

CDR3aa: CATSRNRGRDEQFF
CDR3nt: TGTGCCACCAGCAGAAACAGGGGGCGCGATGAGCAGTTCTTC
abundance: few
d_gene: TRBD1
j_gene: TRBJ2-1
v_gene: TRBV15

CDR3aa: CASSPSNRELFF
CDR3nt: TGTGCCAGCAGCCCCTCCAACCGGGAGCTGTTTTTT
abundance: .
d_gene: .
j_gene: TRBJ2-2
v_gene: TRBV11-3

CDR3aa: CASSLYQGYTF
CDR3nt: TGTGCCAGCAGCTTATATCAGGGCTACACCTTC
abundance: .
d_gene: .
j_gene: TRBJ1-2
v_gene: TRBV7-2

CDR3aa: CASSDPGVVSNQPQHF
CDR3nt: TGTGCCAGCAGTGATCCAGGGGTCGTTAGCAATCAGCCCCAGCATTTT
abundance: few
d_gene: .
j_gene: TRBJ1-5
v_gene: TRBV6-2/TRBV6-3

CDR3aa: CSVDIWTVGENEQFF
CDR3nt: TGCAGCGTTGATATCTGGACAGTGGGGGAGAATGAGCAGTTCTTC
abundance: few
d_gene: .
j_gene: TRBJ2-1
v_gene: TRBV29-1

CDR3aa: CASSFSTQRGYTF
CDR3nt: TGTGCCAGCAGCTTTAGTACTCAAAGGGGCTACACCTTC
abundance: few
d_gene: .
j_gene: TRBJ1-2
v_gene: TRBV5-6

CDR3aa: CSVGPGDPTF
CDR3nt: TGCAGCGTGGGTCCGGGAGACCCAACCTTC
abundance: .
d_gene: .
j_gene: TRBJ1-2
v_gene: TRBV29-1

CDR3aa: CASRDLGTSGRDGELFF
CDR3nt: TGTGCCAGCAGAGACCTTGGGACTAGCGGGAGAGACGGGGAGCTGTTTTTT
abundance: few
d_gene: TRBD2
j_gene: TRBJ2-2
v_gene: TRBV25-1

CDR3aa: CASSVEQGRRYNEQFF
CDR3nt: TGTGCCAGCAGCGTAGAACAGGGCCGTAGGTACAATGAGCAGTTCTTC
abundance: .
d_gene: .
j_gene: TRBJ2-1
v_gene: TRBV9